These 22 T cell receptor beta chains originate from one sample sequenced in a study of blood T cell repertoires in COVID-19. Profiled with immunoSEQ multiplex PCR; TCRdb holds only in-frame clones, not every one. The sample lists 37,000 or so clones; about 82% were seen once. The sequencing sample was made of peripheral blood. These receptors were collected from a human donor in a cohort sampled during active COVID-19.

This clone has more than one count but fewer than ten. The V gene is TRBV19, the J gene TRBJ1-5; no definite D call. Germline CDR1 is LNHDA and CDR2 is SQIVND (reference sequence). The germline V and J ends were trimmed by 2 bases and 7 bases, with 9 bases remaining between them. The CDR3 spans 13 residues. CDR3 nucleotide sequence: TGTGCCAGTAGTATACAAGCCCACCAGCCCCAGCATTTT. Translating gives CASSIQAHQPQHF.

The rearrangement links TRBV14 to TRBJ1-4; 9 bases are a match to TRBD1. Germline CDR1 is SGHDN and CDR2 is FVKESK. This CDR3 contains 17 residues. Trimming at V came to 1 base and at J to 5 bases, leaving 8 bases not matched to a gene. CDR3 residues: CASSQGGTTGGNEKLFF. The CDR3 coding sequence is TGTGCCAGCAGCCAAGGGGGCACGACAGGGGGGAATGAAAAACTGTTTTTT.

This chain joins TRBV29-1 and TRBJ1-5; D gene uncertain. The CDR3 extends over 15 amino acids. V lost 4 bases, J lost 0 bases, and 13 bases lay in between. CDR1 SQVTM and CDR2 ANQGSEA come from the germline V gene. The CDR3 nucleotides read TGCAGCGTTGTTCGGGGAGGGTCTAGCAATCAGCCCCAGCATTTT. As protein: CSVVRGGSSNQPQHF. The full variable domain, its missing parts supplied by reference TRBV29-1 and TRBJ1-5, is SAVISQKPSRDICQRGTSLTIQCQVDSQVTMMFWYRQQPGQSLTLIATANQGSEATYESGFVIDKFPISRPNLTFSTLTVSNMSPEDSSIYLCSVVRGGSSNQPQHFGDGTRLSIL.

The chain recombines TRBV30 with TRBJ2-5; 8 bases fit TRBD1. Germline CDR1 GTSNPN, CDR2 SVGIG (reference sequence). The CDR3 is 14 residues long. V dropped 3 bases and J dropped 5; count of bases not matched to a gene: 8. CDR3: CAWRSQGAVETQYF. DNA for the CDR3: TGTGCCTGGAGGTCGCAGGGGGCAGTGGAGACCCAGTACTTC.

CDR3 sequence: CASSIPGAGAQYF. In nucleotides, the CDR3 is TGTGCCAGCAGCATCCCTGGGGCAGGGGCCCAGTACTTC. The chain employs TRBV5-6 and TRBJ2-5; D is possibly TRBD1 (6 bases). Trimming took off 4 bases at V and 9 bases at J, with 16 bases between the two ends. CDR3 length: 13 amino acids. Germline V lookup: CDR1 SGHDT, CDR2 YYEEEE.

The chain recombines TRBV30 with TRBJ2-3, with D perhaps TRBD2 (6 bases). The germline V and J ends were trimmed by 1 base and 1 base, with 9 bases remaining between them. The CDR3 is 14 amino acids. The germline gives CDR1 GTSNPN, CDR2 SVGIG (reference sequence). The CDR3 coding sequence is TGTGCCTGGAGTGGCTCGGGGGGCACAGATACGCAGTATTTT. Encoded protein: CAWSGSGGTDTQYF.

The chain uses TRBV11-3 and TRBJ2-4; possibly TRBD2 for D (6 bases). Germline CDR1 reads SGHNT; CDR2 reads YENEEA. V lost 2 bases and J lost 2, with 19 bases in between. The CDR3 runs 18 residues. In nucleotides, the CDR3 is TGTGCCAGCAGCTTACCAAATCCGGGGGACTGGACCAAAAACATTCAGTACTTC. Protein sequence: CASSLPNPGDWTKNIQYF.

CDR3: CASSQGQGARETQYF. The DNA for the CDR3 is TGCGCCAGCAGCCAAGGACAGGGGGCTCGGGAGACCCAGTACTTC. V gene TRBV4-3 combines with J gene TRBJ2-5; the match to TRBD1 covers 10 bases. The germline V gene has CDR1 LGHNA and CDR2 YSLEER. The V gene end was trimmed by 1 base and the J gene end by 5 bases; junction bases not matched to a gene: 4. The CDR3 is 15 residues long.

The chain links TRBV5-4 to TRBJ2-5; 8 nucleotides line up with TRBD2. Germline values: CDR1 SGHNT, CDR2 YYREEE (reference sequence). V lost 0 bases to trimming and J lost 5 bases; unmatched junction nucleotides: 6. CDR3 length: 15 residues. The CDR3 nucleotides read TGTGCCAGCAGCTTGGCTTCACTAGCGGTGGAGACCCAGTACTTC. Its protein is CASSLASLAVETQYF. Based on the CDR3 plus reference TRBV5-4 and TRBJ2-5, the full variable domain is ETGVTQSPTHLIKTRGQQVTLRCSSQSGHNTVSWYQQALGQGPQFIFQYYREEENGRGNFPPRFSGLQFPNYSSELNVNALELDDSALYLCASSLASLAVETQYFGPGTRLLVL.

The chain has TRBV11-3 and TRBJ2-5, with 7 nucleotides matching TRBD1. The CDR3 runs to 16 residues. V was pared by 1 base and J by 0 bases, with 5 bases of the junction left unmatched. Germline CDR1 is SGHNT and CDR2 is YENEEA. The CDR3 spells CASSLAGTEYQETQYF. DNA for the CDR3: TGTGCCAGCAGCTTAGCTGGGACAGAGTACCAAGAGACCCAGTACTTC.

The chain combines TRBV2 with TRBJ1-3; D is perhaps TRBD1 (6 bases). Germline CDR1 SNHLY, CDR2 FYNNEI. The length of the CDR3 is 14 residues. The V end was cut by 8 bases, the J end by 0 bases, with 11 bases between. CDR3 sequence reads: CASGGRYSGNTIYF. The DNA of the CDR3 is TGTGCCAGCGGGGGCCGATACTCTGGAAACACCATATATTTT.

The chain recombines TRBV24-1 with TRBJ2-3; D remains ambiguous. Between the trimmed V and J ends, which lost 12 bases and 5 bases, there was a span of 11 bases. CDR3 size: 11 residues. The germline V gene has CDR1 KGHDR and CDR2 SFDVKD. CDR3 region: CALYLRDTQYF. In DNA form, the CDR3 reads TGTGCCCTATACTTGCGAGATACGCAGTATTTT.

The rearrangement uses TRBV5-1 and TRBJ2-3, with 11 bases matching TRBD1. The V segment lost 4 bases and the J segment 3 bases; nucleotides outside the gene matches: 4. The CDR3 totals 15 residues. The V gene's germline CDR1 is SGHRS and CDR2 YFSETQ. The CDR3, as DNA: TGCGCCAGCAGCCCGGGACAGGGGGGAACAGATACGCAGTATTTT. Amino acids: CASSPGQGGTDTQYF.

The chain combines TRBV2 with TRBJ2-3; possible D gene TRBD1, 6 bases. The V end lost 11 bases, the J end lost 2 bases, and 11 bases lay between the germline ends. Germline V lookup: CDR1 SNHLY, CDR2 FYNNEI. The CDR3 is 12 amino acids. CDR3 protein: CAGDRLTDTQYF. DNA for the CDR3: TGTGCCGGCGACAGGCTCACAGATACGCAGTATTTT.

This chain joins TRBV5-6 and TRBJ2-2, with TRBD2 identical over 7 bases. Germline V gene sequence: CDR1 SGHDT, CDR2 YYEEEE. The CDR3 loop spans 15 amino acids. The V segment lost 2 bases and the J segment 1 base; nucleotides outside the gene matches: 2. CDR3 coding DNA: TGTGCCAGCAGCTTCGGGGGGAAGAACACCGGGGAGCTGTTTTTT. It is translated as CASSFGGKNTGELFF.

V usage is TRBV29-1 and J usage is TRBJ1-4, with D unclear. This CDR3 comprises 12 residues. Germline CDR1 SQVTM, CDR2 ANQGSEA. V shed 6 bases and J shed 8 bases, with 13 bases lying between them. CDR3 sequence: CSVGTDGEKLFF. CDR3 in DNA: TGCAGCGTCGGAACAGATGGAGAAAAACTGTTTTTT.

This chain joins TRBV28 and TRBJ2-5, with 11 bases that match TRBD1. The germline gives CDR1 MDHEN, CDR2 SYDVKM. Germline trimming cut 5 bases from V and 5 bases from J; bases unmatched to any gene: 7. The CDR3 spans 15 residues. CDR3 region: CASSQGQGAWETQYF. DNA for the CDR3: TGTGCCAGCAGTCAAGGACAGGGGGCTTGGGAGACCCAGTACTTC.

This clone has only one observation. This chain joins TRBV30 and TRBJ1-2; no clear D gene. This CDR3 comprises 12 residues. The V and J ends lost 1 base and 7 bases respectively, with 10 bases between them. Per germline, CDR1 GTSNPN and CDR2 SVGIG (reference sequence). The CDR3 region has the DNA TGTGCCTGGAGTGGGGAGGCGTCTGGCTACACCTTC. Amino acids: CAWSGEASGYTF.

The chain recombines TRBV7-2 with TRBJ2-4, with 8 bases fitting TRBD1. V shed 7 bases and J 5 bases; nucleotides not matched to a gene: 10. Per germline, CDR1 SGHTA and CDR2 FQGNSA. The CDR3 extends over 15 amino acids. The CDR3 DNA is TGTGCCAGCAACATCGGGACAGGTTACCAAAACATTCAGTACTTC. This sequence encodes CASNIGTGYQNIQYF.

The CDR3 reads CASRGLAKNIQYF. The CDR3 coding sequence is TGTGCCAGCAGGGGCCTAGCCAAAAACATTCAGTACTTC. The chain is built from TRBV2 and TRBJ2-4; D ambiguous. The germline V gene has CDR1 SNHLY and CDR2 FYNNEI. The CDR3 loop spans 13 amino acids. V lost 6 bases to trimming and J lost 0 bases, with 6 bases between them.

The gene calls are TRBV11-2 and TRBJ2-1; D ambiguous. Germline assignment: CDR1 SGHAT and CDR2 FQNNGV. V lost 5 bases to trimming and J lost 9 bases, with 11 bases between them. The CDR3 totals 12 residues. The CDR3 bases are TGTGCCAGCAGCCCCATTCTAGGTGAGCAGTTCTTC. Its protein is CASSPILGEQFF.

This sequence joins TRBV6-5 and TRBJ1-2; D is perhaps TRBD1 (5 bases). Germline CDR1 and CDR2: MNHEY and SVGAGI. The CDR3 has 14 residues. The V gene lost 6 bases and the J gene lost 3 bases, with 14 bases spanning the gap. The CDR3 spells CASSRDFYHYGYTF. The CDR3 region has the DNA TGTGCCAGCAGCCGGGACTTCTATCACTATGGCTACACCTTC.